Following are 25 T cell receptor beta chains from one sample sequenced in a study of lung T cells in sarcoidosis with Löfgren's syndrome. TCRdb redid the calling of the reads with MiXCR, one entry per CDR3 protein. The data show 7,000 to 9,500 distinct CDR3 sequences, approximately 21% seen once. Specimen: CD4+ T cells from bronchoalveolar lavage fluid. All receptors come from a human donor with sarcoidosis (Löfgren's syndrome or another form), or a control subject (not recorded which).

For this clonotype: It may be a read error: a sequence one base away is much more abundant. The CDR3 bases are TGTGCCACCGGGGAGCCCTATGGGGGAAAACTGTTTTTT. It is translated as CATGEPYGGKLFF. The V call is TRBV6-1, the J call TRBJ1-4; a weak D match, TRBD1 (5 bases). The ends were cut back, 10 bases at V and 10 bases at J, with 19 bases in the middle. Germline CDR1 and CDR2: MNHNS and SASEGT. The CDR3 length is 13 residues.

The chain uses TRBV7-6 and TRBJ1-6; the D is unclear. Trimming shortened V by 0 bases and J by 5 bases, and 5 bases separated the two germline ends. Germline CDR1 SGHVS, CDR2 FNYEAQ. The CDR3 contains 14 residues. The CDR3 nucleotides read TGTGCCAGCAGCTTAGCGTCGGATAATTCACCCCTCCACTTT. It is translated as CASSLASDNSPLHF.

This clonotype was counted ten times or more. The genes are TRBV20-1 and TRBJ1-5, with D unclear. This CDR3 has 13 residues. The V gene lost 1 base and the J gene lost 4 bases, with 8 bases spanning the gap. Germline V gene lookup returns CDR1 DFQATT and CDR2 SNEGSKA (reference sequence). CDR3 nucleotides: TGCAGTGCTAGAGGGCTGCCTAATCAGCCCCAGCATTTT. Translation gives CSARGLPNQPQHF.

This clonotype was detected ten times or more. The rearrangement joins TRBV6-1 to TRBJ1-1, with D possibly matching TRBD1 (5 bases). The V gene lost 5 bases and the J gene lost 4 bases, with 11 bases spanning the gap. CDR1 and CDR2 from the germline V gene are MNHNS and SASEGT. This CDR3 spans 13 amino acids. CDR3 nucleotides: TGTGCCAGCAGTCCCCGTGGGGCCACTGAAGCTTTCTTT. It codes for CASSPRGATEAFF.

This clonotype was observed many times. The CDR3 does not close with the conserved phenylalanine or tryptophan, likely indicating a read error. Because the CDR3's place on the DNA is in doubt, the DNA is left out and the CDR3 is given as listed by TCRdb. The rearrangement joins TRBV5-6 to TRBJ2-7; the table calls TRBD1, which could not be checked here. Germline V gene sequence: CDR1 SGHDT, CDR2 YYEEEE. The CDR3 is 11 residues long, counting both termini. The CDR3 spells CASSLRGRALI.

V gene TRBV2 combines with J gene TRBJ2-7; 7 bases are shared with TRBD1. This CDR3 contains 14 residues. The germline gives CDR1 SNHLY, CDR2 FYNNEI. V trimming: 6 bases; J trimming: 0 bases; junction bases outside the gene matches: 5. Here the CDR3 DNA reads TGTGCCAGCAGGACAGGGACCAGCTCCTACGAGCAGTACTTC. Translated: CASRTGTSSYEQYF.

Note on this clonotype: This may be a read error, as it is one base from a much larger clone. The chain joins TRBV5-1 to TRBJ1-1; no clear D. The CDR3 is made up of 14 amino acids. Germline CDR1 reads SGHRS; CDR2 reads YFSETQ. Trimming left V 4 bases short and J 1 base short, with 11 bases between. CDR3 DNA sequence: TGCGCCAGCAGCAGAGATCCAGGGAACACTGAAGCTTTCTTT. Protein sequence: CASSRDPGNTEAFF.

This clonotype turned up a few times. The CDR3 DNA reads as TGTGCCTGGAGGAGGGGCCCGGGGGCGCGAGGAAACACCATATATTTT. Translation: CAWRRGPGARGNTIYF. The chain links TRBV30 to TRBJ1-3; TRBD1 is a possible D gene (6 bases). This CDR3 spans 16 amino acids. V dropped 3 bases and J dropped 4 bases, with 19 bases sitting between them. Germline V gene data show CDR1 as GTSNPN and CDR2 as SVGIG (reference sequence).

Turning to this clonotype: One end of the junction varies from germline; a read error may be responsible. CDR3 DNA: TGTGCTAGCTTAGACAGCAACTCCTATGACTACACCTTC. It specifies CASLDSNSYDYTF. The J gene is TRBJ1-2, the V gene TRBV6-1; TRBD1 is a possible D gene (5 bases). The CDR3 has 13 residues. Germline loops: CDR1 MNHNS, CDR2 SASEGT.

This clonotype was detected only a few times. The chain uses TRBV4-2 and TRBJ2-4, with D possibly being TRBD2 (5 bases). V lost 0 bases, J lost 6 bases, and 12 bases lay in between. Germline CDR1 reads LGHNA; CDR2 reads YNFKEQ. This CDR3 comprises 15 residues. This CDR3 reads CASSQDGLEGNIQYF. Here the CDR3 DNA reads TGTGCCAGCAGCCAAGATGGGCTAGAGGGAAACATTCAGTACTTC.

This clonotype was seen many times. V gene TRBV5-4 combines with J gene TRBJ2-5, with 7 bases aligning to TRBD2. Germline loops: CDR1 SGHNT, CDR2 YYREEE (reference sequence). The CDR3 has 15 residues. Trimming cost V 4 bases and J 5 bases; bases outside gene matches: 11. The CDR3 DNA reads TGTGCCAGCAGCGTCCTAGCGGTAACGGGGGAGACCCAGTACTTC. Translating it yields CASSVLAVTGETQYF.

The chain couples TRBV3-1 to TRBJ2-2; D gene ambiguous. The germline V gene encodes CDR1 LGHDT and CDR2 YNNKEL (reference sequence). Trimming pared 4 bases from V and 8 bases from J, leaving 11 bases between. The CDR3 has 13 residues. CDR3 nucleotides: TGTGCCAGCAGCCCAGGCGGTGGTGGGGAGCTGTTTTTT. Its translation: CASSPGGGGELFF.

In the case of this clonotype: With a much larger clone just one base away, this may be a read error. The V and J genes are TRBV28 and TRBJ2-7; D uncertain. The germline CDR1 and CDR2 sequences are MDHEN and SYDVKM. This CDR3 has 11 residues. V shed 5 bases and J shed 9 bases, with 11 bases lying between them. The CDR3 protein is CASSPGRGQYF. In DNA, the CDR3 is TGTGCCAGCAGTCCAGGACGCGGGCAGTACTTC.

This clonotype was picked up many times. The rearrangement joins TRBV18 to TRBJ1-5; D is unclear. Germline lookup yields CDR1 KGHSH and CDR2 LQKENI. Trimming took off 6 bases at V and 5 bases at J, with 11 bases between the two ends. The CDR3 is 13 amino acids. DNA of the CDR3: TGTGCCAGCTCGTCATCTCAGGATCAGCCCCAGCATTTT. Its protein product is CASSSSQDQPQHF.

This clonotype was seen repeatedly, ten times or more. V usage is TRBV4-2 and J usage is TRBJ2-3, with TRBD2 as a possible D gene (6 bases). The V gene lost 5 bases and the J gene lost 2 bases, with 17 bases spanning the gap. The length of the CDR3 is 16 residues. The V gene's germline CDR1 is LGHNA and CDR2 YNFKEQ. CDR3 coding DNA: TGTGCCAGCAGCAGAGATTGGGGAGGCCCCACAGATACGCAGTATTTT. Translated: CASSRDWGGPTDTQYF.

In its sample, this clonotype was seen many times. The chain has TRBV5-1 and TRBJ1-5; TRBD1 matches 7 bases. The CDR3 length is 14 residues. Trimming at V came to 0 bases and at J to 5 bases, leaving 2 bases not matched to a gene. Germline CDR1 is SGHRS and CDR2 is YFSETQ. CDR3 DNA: TGCGCCAGCAGCTTGGGACAGGGCGATCAGCCCCAGCATTTT. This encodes CASSLGQGDQPQHF. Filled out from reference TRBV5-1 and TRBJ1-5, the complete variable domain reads KAGVTQTPRYLIKTRGQQVTLSCSPISGHRSVSWYQQTPGQGLQFLFEYFSETQRNKGNFPGRFSGRQFSNSRSEMNVSTLELGDSALYLCASSLGQGDQPQHFGDGTRLSIL.

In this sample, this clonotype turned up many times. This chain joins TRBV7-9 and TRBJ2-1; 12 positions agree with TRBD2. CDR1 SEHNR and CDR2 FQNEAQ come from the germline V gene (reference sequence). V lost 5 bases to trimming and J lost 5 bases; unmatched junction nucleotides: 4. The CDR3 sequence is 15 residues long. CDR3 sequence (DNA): TGTGCCAGCAGCGCCCGACTAGCGGGGGACAATGAGCAGTTCTTC. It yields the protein CASSARLAGDNEQFF.

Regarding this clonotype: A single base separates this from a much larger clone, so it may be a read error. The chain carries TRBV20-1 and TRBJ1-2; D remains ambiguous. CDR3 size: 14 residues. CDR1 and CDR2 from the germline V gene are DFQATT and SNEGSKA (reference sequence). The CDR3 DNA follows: TGCAGTGCTTCTGGACGCGTTCTAGGGTATGGCTACGCCTTC. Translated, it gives CSASGRVLGYGYAF.

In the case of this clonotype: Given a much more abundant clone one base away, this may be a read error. The chain's CDR3 is CASSPFGPGATNKKLFF. CDR3 sequence (DNA): TGTGCCAGCAGTCCCTTCGGACCGGGTGCAACTAATAAAAAACTGTTTTTT. The gene calls are TRBV2 and TRBJ1-4; D is ambiguous. This CDR3 is built from 17 residues. Germline V gene data show CDR1 as SNHLY and CDR2 as FYNNEI.

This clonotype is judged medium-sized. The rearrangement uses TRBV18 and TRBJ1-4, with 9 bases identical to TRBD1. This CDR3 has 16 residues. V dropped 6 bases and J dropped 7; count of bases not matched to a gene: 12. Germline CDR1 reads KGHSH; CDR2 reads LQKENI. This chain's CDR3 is CASSPQSQGAGEKLFF. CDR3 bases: TGTGCCAGCTCTCCGCAATCACAGGGGGCTGGTGAAAAACTGTTTTTT.

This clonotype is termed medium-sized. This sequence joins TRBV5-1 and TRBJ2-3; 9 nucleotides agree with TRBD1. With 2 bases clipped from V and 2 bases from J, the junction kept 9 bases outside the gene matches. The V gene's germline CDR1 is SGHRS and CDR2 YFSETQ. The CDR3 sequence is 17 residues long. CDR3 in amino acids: CASSFSGQGSPTDTQYF. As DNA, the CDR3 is TGCGCCAGCAGCTTCTCGGGACAGGGCTCGCCCACAGATACGCAGTATTTT.

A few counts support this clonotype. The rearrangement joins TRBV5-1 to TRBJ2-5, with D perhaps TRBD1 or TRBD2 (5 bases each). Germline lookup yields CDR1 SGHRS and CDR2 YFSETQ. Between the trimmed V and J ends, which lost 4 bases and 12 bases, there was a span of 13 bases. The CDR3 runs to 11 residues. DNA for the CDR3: TGCGCCAGCAGCGAGGGGCCCGTCAAGTACTTC. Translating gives CASSEGPVKYF.

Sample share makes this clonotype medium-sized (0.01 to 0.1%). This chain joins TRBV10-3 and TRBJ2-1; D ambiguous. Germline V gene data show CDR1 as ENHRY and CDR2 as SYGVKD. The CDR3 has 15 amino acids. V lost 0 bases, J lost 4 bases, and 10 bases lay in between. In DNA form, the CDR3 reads TGTGCCATCAGTGAGTCGCGAACACAGTACAATGAGCAGTTCTTC. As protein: CAISESRTQYNEQFF.

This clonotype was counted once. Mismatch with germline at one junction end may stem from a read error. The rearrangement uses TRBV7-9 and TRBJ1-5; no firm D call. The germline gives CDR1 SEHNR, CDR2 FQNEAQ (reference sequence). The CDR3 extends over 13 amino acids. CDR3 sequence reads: CASNLEGSQPQHF. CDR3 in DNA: TGCGCCAGCAACTTAGAAGGAAGTCAGCCCCAGCATTTT.

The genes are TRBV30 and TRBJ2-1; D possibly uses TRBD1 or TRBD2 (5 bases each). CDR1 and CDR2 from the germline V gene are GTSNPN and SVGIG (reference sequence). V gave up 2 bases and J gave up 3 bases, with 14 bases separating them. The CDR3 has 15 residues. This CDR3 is CAWSRIGGLYNEQFF. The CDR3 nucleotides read TGTGCCTGGAGTCGCATTGGGGGTCTCTACAATGAGCAGTTCTTC.